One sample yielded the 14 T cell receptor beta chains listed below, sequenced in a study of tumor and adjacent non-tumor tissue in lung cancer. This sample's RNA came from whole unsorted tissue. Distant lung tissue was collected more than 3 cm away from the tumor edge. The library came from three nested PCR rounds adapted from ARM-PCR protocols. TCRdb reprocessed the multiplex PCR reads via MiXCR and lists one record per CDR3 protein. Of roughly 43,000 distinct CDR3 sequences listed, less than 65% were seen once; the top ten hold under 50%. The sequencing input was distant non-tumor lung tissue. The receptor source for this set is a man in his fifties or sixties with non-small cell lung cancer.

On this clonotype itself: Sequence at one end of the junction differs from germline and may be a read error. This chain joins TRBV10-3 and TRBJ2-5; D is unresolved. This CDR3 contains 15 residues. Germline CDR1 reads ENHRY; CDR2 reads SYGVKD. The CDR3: CVISETLPPQETQYF. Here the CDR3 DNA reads TGTGTCATCAGTGAGACCCTTCCGCCCCAAGAGACCCAGTACTTT.

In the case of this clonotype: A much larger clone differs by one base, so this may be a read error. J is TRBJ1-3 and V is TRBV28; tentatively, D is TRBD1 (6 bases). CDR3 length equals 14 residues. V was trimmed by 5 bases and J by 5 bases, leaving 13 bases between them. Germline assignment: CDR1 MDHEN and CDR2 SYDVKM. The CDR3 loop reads CASSRSGVRNTIYF. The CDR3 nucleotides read TGTGCCAGCAGTCGCTCAGGGGTAAGAAACACCATATATTTT.

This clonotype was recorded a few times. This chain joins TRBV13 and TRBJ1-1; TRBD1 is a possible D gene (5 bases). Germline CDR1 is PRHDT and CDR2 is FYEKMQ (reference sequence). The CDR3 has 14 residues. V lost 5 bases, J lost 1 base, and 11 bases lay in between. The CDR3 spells CASSAGRPNTEAFF. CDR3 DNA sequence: TGTGCCAGCAGCGCGGGACGCCCGAACACTGAAGCTTTCTTT.

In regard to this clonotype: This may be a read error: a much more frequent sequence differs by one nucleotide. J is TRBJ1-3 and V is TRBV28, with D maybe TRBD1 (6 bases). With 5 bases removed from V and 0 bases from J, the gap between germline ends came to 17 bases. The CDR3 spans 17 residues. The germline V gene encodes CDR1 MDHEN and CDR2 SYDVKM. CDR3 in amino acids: CASSVGSTTGSGNTIYF. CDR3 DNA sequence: TGTGCCAGCAGTGTAGGTTCAACGACAGGCTCTGGAAACACCATATATTTT. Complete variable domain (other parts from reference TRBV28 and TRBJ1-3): DVKVTQSSRYLVKRTGEKVFLECVQDMDHENMFWYRQDPGLGLRLIYFSYDVKMKEKGDIPEGYSVSREKKERFSLILESASTNQTSMYLCASSVGSTTGSGNTIYFGEGSWLTVV.

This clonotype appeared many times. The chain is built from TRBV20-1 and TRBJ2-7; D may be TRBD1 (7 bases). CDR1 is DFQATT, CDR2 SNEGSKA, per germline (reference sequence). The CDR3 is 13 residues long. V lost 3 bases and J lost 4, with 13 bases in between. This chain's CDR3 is CSASPSGGYEQYF. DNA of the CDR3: TGCAGTGCTAGCCCCTCAGGGGGGTACGAGCAGTACTTC.

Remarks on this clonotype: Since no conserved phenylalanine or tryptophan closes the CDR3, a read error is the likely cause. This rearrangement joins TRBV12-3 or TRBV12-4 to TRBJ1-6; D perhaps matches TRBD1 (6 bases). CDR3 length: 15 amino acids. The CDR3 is CASSPSEGGNSPLHY. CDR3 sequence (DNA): TGTGCAAGCAGTCCGAGCGAGGGGGGAAATTCACCCCTCCACTAT.

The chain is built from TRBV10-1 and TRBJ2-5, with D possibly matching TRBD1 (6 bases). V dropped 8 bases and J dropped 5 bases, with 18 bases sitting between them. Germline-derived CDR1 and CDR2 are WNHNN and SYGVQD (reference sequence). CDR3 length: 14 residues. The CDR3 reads CASFSQQGYETQYF. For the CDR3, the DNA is TGCGCCAGCTTCTCTCAACAGGGATATGAGACCCAGTACTTC.

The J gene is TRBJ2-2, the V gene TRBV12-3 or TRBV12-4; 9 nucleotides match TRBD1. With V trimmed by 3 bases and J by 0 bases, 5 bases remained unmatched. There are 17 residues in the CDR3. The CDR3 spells CASSFWTGVTNTGELFF. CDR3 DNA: TGTGCCAGCAGTTTCTGGACAGGGGTCACGAACACCGGGGAGCTGTTTTTT.

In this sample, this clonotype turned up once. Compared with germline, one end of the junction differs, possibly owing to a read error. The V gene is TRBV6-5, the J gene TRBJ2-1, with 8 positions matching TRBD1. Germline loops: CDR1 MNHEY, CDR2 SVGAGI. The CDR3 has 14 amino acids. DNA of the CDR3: TGTGCCAGCAGAGGCGGACAGGGTTACAATGAGCAGCTCTTC. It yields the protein CASRGGQGYNEQLF.

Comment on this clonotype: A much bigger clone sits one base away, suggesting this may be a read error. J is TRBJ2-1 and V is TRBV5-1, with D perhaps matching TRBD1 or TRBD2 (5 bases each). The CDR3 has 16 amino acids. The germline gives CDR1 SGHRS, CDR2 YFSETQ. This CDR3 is CASSSGLGVGYKEQFF. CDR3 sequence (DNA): TGCGCCAGCAGCTCAGGTTTGGGGGTGGGTTACAAAGAGCAGTTCTTC. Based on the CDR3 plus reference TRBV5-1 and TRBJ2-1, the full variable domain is KAGVTQTPRYLIKTRGQQVTLSCSPISGHRSVSWYQQTPGQGLQFLFEYFSETQRNKGNFPGRFSGRQFSNSRSEMNVSTLELGDSALYLCASSSGLGVGYKEQFFGPGTRLTVL.

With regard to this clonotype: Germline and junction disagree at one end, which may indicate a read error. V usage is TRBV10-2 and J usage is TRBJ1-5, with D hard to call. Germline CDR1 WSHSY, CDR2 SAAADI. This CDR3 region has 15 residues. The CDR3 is CVSSESTLTNQPQHF. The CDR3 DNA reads TGCGTCAGCAGTGAGTCGACTCTTACCAATCAGCCCCAACATTTT.

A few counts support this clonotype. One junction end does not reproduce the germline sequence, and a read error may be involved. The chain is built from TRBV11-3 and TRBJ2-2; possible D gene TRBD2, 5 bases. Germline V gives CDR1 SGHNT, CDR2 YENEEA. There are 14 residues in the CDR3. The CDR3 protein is CASSLDLISGELPF. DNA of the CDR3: TGTGCCAGCAGCTTAGATTTGATTTCCGGGGAGCTGCCTTTT.

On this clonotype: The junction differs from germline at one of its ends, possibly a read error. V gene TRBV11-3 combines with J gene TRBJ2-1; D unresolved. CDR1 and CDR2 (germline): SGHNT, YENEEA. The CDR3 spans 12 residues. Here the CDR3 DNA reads TGTGCCAGCAGCCAGACTGACATTGAGCAGTCCTTC. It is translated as CASSQTDIEQSF.

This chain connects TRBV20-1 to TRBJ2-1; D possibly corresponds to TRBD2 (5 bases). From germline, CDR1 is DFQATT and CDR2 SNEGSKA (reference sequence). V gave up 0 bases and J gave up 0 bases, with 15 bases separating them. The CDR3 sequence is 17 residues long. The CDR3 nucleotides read TGCAGTGCTAGAGATCGATCCGGGGTGAACTCCTACAATGAGCAGTTCTTC. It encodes CSARDRSGVNSYNEQFF.